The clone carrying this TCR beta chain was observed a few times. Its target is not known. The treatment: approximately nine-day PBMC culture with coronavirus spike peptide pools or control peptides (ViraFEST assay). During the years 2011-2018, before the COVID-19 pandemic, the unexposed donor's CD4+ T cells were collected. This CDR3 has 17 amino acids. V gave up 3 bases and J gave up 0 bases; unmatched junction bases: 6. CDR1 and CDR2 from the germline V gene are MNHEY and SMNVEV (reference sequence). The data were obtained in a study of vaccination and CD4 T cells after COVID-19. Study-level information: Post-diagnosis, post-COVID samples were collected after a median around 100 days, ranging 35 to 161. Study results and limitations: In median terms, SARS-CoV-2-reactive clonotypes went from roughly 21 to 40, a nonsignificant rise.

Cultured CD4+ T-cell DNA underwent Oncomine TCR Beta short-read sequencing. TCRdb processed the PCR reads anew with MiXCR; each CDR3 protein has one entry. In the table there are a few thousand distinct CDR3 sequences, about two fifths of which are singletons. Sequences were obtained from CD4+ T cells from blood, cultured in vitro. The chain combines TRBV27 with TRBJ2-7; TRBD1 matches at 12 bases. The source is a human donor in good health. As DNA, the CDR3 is TGTGCCAGCAGTTTTAGGCCGGGACAGGGGGCCTCCTACGAGCAGTACTTC. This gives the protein CASSFRPGQGASYEQYF.